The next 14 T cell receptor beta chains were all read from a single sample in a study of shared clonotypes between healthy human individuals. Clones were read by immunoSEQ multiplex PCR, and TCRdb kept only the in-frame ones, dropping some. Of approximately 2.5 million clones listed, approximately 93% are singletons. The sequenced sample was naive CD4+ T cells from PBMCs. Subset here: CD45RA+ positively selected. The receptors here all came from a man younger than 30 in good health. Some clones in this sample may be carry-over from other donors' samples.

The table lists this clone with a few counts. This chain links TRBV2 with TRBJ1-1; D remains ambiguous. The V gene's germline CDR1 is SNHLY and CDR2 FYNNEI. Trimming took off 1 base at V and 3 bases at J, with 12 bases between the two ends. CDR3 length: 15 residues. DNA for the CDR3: TGTGCCAGCAGTGAAGTGCCTCGGTGGGACACTGAAGCTTTCTTT. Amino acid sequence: CASSEVPRWDTEAFF. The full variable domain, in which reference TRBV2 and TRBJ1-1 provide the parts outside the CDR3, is EPEVTQTPSHQVTQMGQEVILRCVPISNHLYFYWYRQILGQKVEFLVSFYNNEISEKSEIFDDQFSVERPDGSNFTLKIRSTKLEDSAMYFCASSEVPRWDTEAFFGQGTRLTVV.

As DNA, the CDR3 is TGTGCCAGCAGCTCCCGCTACAGGTCCTCTGGGGCCAACGTCCTGACTTTC. The encoded protein is CASSSRYRSSGANVLTF. V is TRBV7-6 and J is TRBJ2-6, with a weak D call TRBD1 (5 bases). Trimming removed 4 bases at V and 0 bases at J, with 13 bases between. The CDR3 spans 17 residues. Germline lookup yields CDR1 SGHVS and CDR2 FNYEAQ.

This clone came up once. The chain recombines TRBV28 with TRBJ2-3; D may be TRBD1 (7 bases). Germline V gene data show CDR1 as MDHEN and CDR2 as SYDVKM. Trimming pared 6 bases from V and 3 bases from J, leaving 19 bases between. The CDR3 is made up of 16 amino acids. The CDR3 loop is CASSSPPGGRTDTQYF. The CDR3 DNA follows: TGTGCCAGCAGCTCTCCGCCAGGGGGGAGGACAGATACGCAGTATTTT.

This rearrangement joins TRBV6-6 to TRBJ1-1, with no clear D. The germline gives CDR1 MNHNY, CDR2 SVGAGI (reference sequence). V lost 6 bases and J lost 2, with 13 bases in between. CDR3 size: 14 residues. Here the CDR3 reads CASRLASSNTEAFF. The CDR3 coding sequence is TGTGCCAGCAGGTTGGCCAGCTCTAACACTGAAGCTTTCTTT.

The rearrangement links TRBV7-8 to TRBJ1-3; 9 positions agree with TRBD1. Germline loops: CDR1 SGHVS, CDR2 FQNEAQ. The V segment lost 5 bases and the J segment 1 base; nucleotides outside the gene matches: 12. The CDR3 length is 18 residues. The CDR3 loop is CASSPRSQGASSGNTIYF. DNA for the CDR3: TGTGCCAGCAGCCCAAGATCACAGGGGGCCTCTTCTGGAAACACCATATATTTT.

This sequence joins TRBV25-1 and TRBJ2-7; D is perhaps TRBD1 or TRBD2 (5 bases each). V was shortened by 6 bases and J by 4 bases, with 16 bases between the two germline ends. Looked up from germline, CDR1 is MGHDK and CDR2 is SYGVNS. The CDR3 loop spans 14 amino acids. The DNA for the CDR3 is TGTGCCAGCAGACTAGGGGAAGGGGCGTACGAGCAGTACTTC. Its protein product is CASRLGEGAYEQYF.

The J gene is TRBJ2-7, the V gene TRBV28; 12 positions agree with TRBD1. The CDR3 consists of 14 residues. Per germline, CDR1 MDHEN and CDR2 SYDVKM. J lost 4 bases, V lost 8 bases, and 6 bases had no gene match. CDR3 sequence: CASVGTGGQYEQYF. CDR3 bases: TGTGCCAGCGTCGGGACAGGGGGCCAGTACGAGCAGTACTTC.

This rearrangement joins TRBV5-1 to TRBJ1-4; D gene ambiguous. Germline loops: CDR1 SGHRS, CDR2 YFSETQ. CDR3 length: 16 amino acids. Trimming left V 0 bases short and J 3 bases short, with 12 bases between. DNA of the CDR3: TGCGCCAGCAGCTTGGAGGGTAGCGTGGCTAATGAAAAACTGTTTTTT. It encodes CASSLEGSVANEKLFF. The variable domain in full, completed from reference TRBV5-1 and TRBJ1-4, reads KAGVTQTPRYLIKTRGQQVTLSCSPISGHRSVSWYQQTPGQGLQFLFEYFSETQRNKGNFPGRFSGRQFSNSRSEMNVSTLELGDSALYLCASSLEGSVANEKLFFGSGTQLSVL.

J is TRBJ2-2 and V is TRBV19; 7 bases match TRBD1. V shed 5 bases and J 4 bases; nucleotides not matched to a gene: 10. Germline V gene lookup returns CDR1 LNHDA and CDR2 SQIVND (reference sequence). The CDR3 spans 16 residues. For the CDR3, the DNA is TGTGCCAGTAGTCCGCTCGACAGGGACGGCACCGGGGAGCTGTTTTTT. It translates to CASSPLDRDGTGELFF.

Written as DNA, the CDR3 is TGTGCCAGCAGCTTAGTCGGATATAGCTCCTACGAGCAGTACTTC. Amino acids: CASSLVGYSSYEQYF. The chain combines TRBV7-9 with TRBJ2-7; D ambiguous. With 1 base removed from V and 0 bases from J, the gap between germline ends came to 10 bases. The germline V gene encodes CDR1 SEHNR and CDR2 FQNEAQ (reference sequence). This CDR3 is 15 amino acids long.

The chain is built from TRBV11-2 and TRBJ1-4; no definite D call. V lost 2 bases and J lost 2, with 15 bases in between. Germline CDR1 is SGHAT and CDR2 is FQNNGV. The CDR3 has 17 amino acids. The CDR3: CASSLLRVGKTNEKLFF. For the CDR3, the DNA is TGTGCCAGCAGCTTACTAAGGGTTGGGAAGACTAATGAAAAACTGTTTTTT.

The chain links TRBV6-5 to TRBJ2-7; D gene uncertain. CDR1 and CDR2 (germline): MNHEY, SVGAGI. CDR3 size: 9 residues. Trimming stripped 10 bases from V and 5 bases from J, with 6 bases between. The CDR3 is CATDHEQYF. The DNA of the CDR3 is TGTGCCACCGACCACGAGCAGTACTTC.

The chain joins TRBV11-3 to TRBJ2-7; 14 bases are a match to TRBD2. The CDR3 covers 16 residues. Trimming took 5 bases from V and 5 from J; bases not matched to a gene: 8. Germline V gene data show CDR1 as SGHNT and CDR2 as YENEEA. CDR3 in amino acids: CASSQTGLAGGNEQYF. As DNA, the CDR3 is TGTGCCAGCAGCCAGACCGGACTAGCGGGAGGAAACGAGCAGTACTTC. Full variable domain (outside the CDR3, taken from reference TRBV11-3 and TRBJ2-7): EAGVVQSPRYKIIEKKQPVAFWCNPISGHNTLYWYLQNLGQGPELLIRYENEEAVDDSQLPKDRFSAERLKGVDSTLKIQPAELGDSAVYLCASSQTGLAGGNEQYFGPGTRLTVT.

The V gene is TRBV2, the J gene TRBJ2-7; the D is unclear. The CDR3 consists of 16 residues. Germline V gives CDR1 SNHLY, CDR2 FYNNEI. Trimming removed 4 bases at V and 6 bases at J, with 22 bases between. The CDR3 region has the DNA TGTGCCAGCAGTGTTCGTTCAGACTCCTTTCTAGGCGAGCAGTACTTC. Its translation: CASSVRSDSFLGEQYF.